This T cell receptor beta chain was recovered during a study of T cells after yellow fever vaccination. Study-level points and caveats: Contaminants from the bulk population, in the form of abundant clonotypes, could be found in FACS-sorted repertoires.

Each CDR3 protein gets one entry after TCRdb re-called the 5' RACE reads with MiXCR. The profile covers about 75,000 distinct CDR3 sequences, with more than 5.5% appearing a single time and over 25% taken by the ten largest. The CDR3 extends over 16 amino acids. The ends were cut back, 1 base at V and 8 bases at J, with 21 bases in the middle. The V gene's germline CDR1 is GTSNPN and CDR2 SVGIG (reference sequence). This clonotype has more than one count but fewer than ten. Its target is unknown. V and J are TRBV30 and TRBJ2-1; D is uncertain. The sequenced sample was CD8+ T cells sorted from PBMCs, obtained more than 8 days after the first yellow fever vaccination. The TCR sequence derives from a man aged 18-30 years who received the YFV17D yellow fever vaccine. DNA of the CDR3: TGTGCCTGGAGTGGATACGGGCGATCTGGGATTTATGAGCAGTTCTTC. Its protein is CAWSGYGRSGIYEQFF.